This entry lists 3 T cell receptor beta chains sequenced from one sample in a study of PD-1 blockade in classical Hodgkin lymphoma (dated by TCRdb to about 2020). According to the study, the label for this sample's time point signals: cycle 2 day 1 (C2D1) of nivolumab. Every trial patient had relapsed following autologous stem cell transplantation, and prior brentuximab vedotin exposure was what differed among cohorts A, B and C. The library was generated by the immunoSEQ multiplex PCR assay. In its TCRdb copy, this immuneACCESS table keeps in-frame sequences only and misses some clones. Where compared with another copy, unresolved V genes explain less than half of these, and the others have no known cause. The sample records over 50,000 clones, around 75% of which are singletons. About 14% of the sample is in the top ten clones. The sample in question was peripheral blood mononuclear cells (PBMCs), obtained before the second cycle of nivolumab. These TCRs come from a human donor with classical Hodgkin lymphoma.

The CDR3 DNA reads TGTGCCAGCAGCGGGCTAGCGGGAGAGACCCAGTACTTC. Encoded protein: CASSGLAGETQYF. This rearrangement joins TRBV4-2 to TRBJ2-5, with TRBD2 identical over 8 bases. Germline loops: CDR1 LGHNA, CDR2 YNFKEQ. CDR3 length: 13 residues. The V and J ends lost 5 bases and 4 bases, in that order; junction bases with no gene match: 3.

V usage is TRBV7-3 and J usage is TRBJ2-7, with D unclear. V lost 2 bases and J lost 6, with 8 bases in between. CDR1 and CDR2 from the germline V gene are SGHTA and FQGTGA. The CDR3 has 12 residues. The CDR3 protein is CASSLLSSEQYF. DNA for the CDR3: TGTGCCAGCAGCTTACTTAGCAGCGAGCAGTACTTC.

The chain joins TRBV6-6 to TRBJ2-3; the D gene is possibly TRBD1 (7 bases). CDR3 length: 15 residues. CDR1 and CDR2 from the germline V gene are MNHNY and SVGAGI (reference sequence). V was pared by 5 bases and J by 8 bases, with 20 bases between. As DNA, the CDR3 is TGTGCCAGCAGTCCCCGACAGGGAAAGGAGGGTACGCAGTATTTT. Translated: CASSPRQGKEGTQYF.